This record covers a single T cell receptor (beta chain). What antigen it recognizes has not been identified. One base away there is no much larger clone; base qualities are not given. The data belong to a study of Ad26.COV2.S vaccination and SARS-CoV-2 variants (dated by TCRdb to the early 2020s). Describing the broader study: Donors in the vaccine arm were drawn from COV1001, a multicentre, randomized, double-blind, placebo-controlled phase I-IIa trial testing Ad26.COV2.S in healthy adults. The TCR-sequenced set comprised around 30 samples: around 20 Ad26.COV2.S vaccine recipients, 5 placebo recipients and 8 SARS-CoV-2 convalescent individuals. Ad26.COV2.S was given intramuscularly at 5x10^10 or 1x10^11 viral particles, as a single shot or as two shots 56 days apart. Throughout the experiments and outcome assessment, investigators stayed blinded to trial group allocation. TCRbeta repertoire sequencing served as the tool for gauging how specific and how broad the SARS-CoV-2-reactive T cell receptors were following Ad26.COV2.S vaccination. Trial participants were randomized into five groups of five: low-dose or high-dose Ad26.COV2.S given once or twice, or placebo on both occasions.

Points the paper makes about the study in general: Ad26.COV2.S recipients had higher spike-specific TCR breadth than placebo recipients (P = 0.0014). The study was not powered to compare responses between vaccine doses or regimens. Vaccine and placebo recipients had comparable non-spike TCR breadth, which fits with the vaccine containing only spike. The authors noted that total T cell responses may have been underestimated by the TCR breadth and depth analyses. After vaccination, substantial breadth of spike-specific CD8+ and CD4+ T cell responses was reported.

The immunoSEQ Assay was the method used to sequence TCRbeta CDR3 regions. After extraction, genomic DNA underwent amplification by bias-controlled multiplex PCR, followed by high-throughput sequencing. The authors' pipeline ran thus. To quantify the absolute abundance of each unique TCRbeta CDR3 region, sequences were collapsed and filtered. T cell fraction was estimated by normalization of TCRbeta template counts to usable DNA, with usable DNA being measured through amplification of reference genes present in all nucleated cells. Repertoire TCRs were annotated as SARS-CoV-2-specific when V gene, CDR3 amino acid sequence and J gene were exactly matched to a known reactive TCR set. The reference SARS-CoV-2 TCR set was obtained from MIRA and was filtered for enrichment in COVID-19-positive ImmuneCODE repertoires, whereby public or cross-reactive TCRs were removed. Using the MIRA antigens, annotated TCRs were further analysed by specific ORF or by position within an ORF. Breadth was defined as the number of annotated unique rearrangements divided by the total number of unique productive rearrangements, and depth was defined as the summed frequency of the annotated unique rearrangements. Two-sided Wilcoxon rank-sum tests were used to compare TCR breadth between groups. The immuneACCESS repertoire file appears here via TCRdb, limited to in-frame rearrangements. These files lack a portion of the clones; in checked studies, under half of the deficit traces to unresolved V genes, and the cause of the others is not known. That table furnishes V, J and clone size, whereas the DNA furnished D and trimming. Present in this sample are roughly 350,000 clones, approximately 90% of which were seen just once. The ten biggest clones cover roughly 5% of the sample.

Reading the label with the study, this specimen's treatment or condition is: about 20 received Ad26.COV2.S at low or high dose, single or two shots; 5 received placebo; per-sample allocation not given. Repertoires of vaccine and placebo recipients were sequenced from samples taken on day 63 after the first injection. In Cohort 1b, 25 to 30 adults aged 18-55 years were enrolled at a single site in Boston, USA, between 29 July and 7 August 2020. As a vaccine, Ad26.COV2.S was a replication-incompetent adenovirus type 26 vector that expressed a prefusion-stabilized SARS-CoV-2 spike protein derived from the original Wuhan strain. The CDR3 spans 11 residues, from the cysteine through the phenylalanine. The CDR3 DNA has 33 bases and is translated from base 1. V gives up 6 bases and J gives up 6 bases, and the segment between their germline ends measures 7 bases. CDR1 is given as LNHDA and CDR2 as SQIVND, both from the germline V gene (reference sequence).

This receptor was taken from a person between 18 and 65 years old who received the Ad26.COV2.S COVID-19 vaccine or a placebo. The starting material was peripheral blood, obtained in a trial of Ad26.COV2.S vaccine versus placebo. The chain joins TRBV19 to TRBJ2-3; too little of a D gene remains to name it. The nucleotide sequence reads as follows: TGTGCCAGTAGCAAAAGGGATACGCAGTATTTT. This codes for CASSKRDTQYF.